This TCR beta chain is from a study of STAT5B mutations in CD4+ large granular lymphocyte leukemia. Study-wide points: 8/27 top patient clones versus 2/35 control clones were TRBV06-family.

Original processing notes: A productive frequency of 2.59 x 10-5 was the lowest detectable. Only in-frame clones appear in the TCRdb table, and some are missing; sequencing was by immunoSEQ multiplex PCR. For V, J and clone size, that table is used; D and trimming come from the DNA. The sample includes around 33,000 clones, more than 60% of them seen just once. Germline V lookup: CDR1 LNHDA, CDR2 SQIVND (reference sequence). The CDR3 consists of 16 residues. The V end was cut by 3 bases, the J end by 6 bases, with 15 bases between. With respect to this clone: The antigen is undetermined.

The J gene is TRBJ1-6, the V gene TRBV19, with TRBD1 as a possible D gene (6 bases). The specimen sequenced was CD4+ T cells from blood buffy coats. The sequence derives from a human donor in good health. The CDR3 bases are TGTGCCAGTAGTATTGGGGGCCGGGCCTCTAATTCACCCCTCCACTTT. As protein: CASSIGGRASNSPLHF. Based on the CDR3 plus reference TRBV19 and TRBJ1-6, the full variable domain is DGGITQSPKYLFRKEGQNVTLSCEQNLNHDAMYWYRQDPGQGLRLIYYSQIVNDFQKGDIAEGYSVSREKKESFPLTVTSAQKNPTAFYLCASSIGGRASNSPLHFGNGTRLTVT.